This T cell receptor (beta chain) is from a study of blood T cells in healthy people across ages. Whole-study findings and limits: Both higher diversity and more naive CD4+ cells marked long-lived donors when set against aged donors. Diversity of TCR beta per million T cells declined in a roughly linear way with age.

The table lists this clonotype with a few counts. The antigen remains unidentified. Russia was home to the donors, healthy Caucasian individuals aged 6 to 90. Then a second PCR, running about 6 to 12 cycles, was carried out with a sample-barcoded 5' primer and a J-beta primer mix. Via MiXCR, TCRdb re-called the 5' RACE reads, giving one row per CDR3 protein. The table lists 800,000 to 1,000,000 distinct CDR3 sequences, 40% to 60% of them singletons. The CDR3 contains 14 residues. Deletions cut 7 bases from V and 3 bases from J, with 14 bases between. Germline loops: CDR1 SGHAT, CDR2 FQNNGV. The source is a young man in good health. This sequence joins TRBV11-2 and TRBJ2-3, with D possibly matching TRBD1 (5 bases). The sequenced sample consisted of blood. The DNA of the CDR3 is TGTGCCAGCAACCGGCAGGGAAAGACAGATACGCAGTATTTT. As protein: CASNRQGKTDTQYF.